This entry lists 2 T cell receptor beta chains sequenced from one sample in a study of OX40 agonist ivuxolimab in advanced cancers. Libraries were prepared through the immunoSEQ multiplex PCR assay. Imported from immuneACCESS, the table was reduced by TCRdb to in-frame sequences with V and J called. These copies leave out some clones; in studies compared against another copy, an unresolved V gene accounts for under half, and the cause of the remainder is not known. The table for this sample lists 45,000 to 50,000 clones; about 90% of them were counted only once. 12% of the sample rests with the top ten. The sequencing here drew on CD4+ or CD8+ T cells sorted from blood, taken in a trial of the OX40 agonist ivuxolimab. Receptor source: an adult with an advanced solid tumor such as melanoma, head and neck, liver or kidney cancer.

V usage is TRBV27 and J usage is TRBJ2-2; D not resolved. Trimming removed 5 bases at V and 5 bases at J, with 3 bases between. Per germline, CDR1 MNHEY and CDR2 SMNVEV (reference sequence). The CDR3 consists of 11 residues. The CDR3 reads CASSATGELFF. The CDR3 DNA is TGTGCCAGCAGTGCAACCGGGGAGCTGTTTTTT.

The J gene is TRBJ2-7, the V gene TRBV12-5; TRBD1 agrees at 8 bases. This CDR3 spans 13 amino acids. Per germline, CDR1 LGHNT and CDR2 FRNRAP. Trimming cost V 2 bases and J 6 bases; bases outside gene matches: 3. The CDR3 DNA is TGTGCTAGTGGTTTGTACACAGGGGGCGAGCAGTACTTC. Translating gives CASGLYTGGEQYF.